The clone carrying this TCR beta chain was observed a single time. Its antigen remains unidentified. Here immunoSEQ multiplex PCR was the method, and the copy in TCRdb shows in-frame clones only, minus some. Of 140,000 or so clones listed, approximately 93% are singletons. These data originate in a study of cytomegalovirus exposure and HLA in healthy donors. Study conclusions and caveats: There were three CMV-associated chains whose specificity for CMV antigens was confirmed in vitro.

CDR1 and CDR2 (germline): MGHRA, YSYEKL. The V end lost 2 bases, the J end lost 7 bases, and 17 bases lay between the germline ends. CDR3 length equals 16 residues. The origin of this receptor is a man aged 18 to 30 in good health and CMV-seronegative. V and J are TRBV4-1 and TRBJ1-4, with D possibly matching TRBD1 (6 bases). Sequencing used PBMCs. The CDR3 is CASSQTRGGVFEKLFF. In DNA form, the CDR3 reads TGCGCCAGCAGCCAAACGAGAGGGGGGGTCTTTGAAAAACTGTTTTTT.